This passage covers 24 T cell receptor beta chains from one sample sequenced in a study of blood T cell repertoires in COVID-19. TCRdb's copy holds only in-frame clones and misses some; the assay was immunoSEQ multiplex PCR. The table shows under 200,000 clones, with 86% occurring only once. The sequencing sample was made of peripheral blood. These receptors were collected from a man aged 70-80 years with acute or convalescent COVID-19.

This chain uses TRBV28 with TRBJ2-1; tentatively, D is TRBD1 (6 bases). The CDR3 extends over 15 amino acids. The germline V gene encodes CDR1 MDHEN and CDR2 SYDVKM. The germline V and J ends were trimmed by 5 bases and 8 bases, with 19 bases remaining between them. The CDR3 loop is CASSLRDNSLDEQFF. The DNA of the CDR3 is TGTGCCAGCAGTCTCCGGGACAATTCGCTGGATGAGCAGTTCTTC.

The V call is TRBV19, the J call TRBJ1-2; 9 positions match TRBD1. This CDR3 has 15 amino acids. Trimming cost V 1 base and J 4 bases; bases outside gene matches: 4. CDR1 is LNHDA, CDR2 SQIVND, per germline (reference sequence). The CDR3 coding sequence is TGTGCCAGTAGTATAGGGGGGACAGGGCCCTATGGCTACACCTTC. It specifies CASSIGGTGPYGYTF.

This chain connects TRBV11-2 to TRBJ2-2; 8 positions match TRBD1. V lost 5 bases to trimming and J lost 7 bases; unmatched junction nucleotides: 9. CDR1 is SGHAT and CDR2 is FQNNGV in the germline V gene. The CDR3 totals 15 residues. CDR3: CASSGTTGAVGELFF. The CDR3 nucleotides are TGTGCCAGCAGCGGGACGACAGGGGCGGTCGGGGAGCTGTTTTTT. The variable domain in full, completed from reference TRBV11-2 and TRBJ2-2, reads EAGVAQSPRYKIIEKRQSVAFWCNPISGHATLYWYQQILGQGPKLLIQFQNNGVVDDSQLPKDRFSAERLKGVDSTLKIQPAKLEDSAVYLCASSGTTGAVGELFFGEGSRLTVL.

The V call is TRBV7-9, the J call TRBJ2-1; the match to TRBD2 covers 9 bases. Germline CDR1 SEHNR, CDR2 FQNEAQ (reference sequence). V shed 3 bases, J shed 4 bases, and the junction held 4 bases outside the gene matches. CDR3 size: 15 residues. In nucleotides, the CDR3 is TGTGCCAGCAGCTTTCTAGCGGGGCTTTACAATGAGCAGTTCTTC. This translates into CASSFLAGLYNEQFF. The variable domain in full, completed from reference TRBV7-9 and TRBJ2-1, reads DTGVSQNPRHKITKRGQNVTFRCDPISEHNRLYWYRQTLGQGPEFLTYFQNEAQLEKSRLLSDRFSAERPKGSFSTLEIQRTEQGDSAMYLCASSFLAGLYNEQFFGPGTRLTVL.

The chain employs TRBV7-2 and TRBJ2-3; no clear D. V lost 4 bases, J lost 5 bases, and 10 bases lay in between. Germline V gene data show CDR1 as SGHTA and CDR2 as FQGNSA. This CDR3 is 13 amino acids long. The CDR3 DNA reads TGTGCCAGCAGCTCACGGAGACGAGATACGCAGTATTTT. As protein: CASSSRRRDTQYF.

V usage is TRBV30 and J usage is TRBJ1-5, with 9 bases identical to TRBD1. The CDR3 spans 16 residues. J gave up 4 bases and V 5 bases, and 12 bases lay outside the gene matches. CDR1 and CDR2 (germline): GTSNPN, SVGIG (reference sequence). CDR3 region: CAWVLERDRENQPQHF. The CDR3, as DNA: TGTGCCTGGGTCCTCGAAAGGGACAGGGAAAATCAGCCCCAGCATTTT.

This clone showed up just a few times. This rearrangement joins TRBV7-9 to TRBJ2-3; the D gene is possibly TRBD1 (6 bases). Trimming pared 5 bases from V and 0 bases from J, leaving 9 bases between. The length of the CDR3 is 14 residues. From germline, CDR1 is SEHNR and CDR2 FQNEAQ (reference sequence). In DNA, the CDR3 is TGTGCCAGCAGCCAGGGGATTAGCACAGATACGCAGTATTTT. Translated: CASSQGISTDTQYF.

This clone was seen only a few times. The V and J genes are TRBV28 and TRBJ1-3, with unresolved D. The V gene lost 2 bases and the J gene lost 0 bases, with 8 bases spanning the gap. The CDR3 has 15 residues. Germline V CDR1 and CDR2: MDHEN, SYDVKM. In nucleotides, the CDR3 is TGTGCCAGCAGTTTAACATACAACTCTGGAAACACCATATATTTT. Translating gives CASSLTYNSGNTIYF.

V is TRBV6-5 and J is TRBJ2-7, with TRBD2 as a possible D gene (5 bases). This CDR3 is 14 amino acids long. Between the trimmed V and J ends, which lost 5 bases and 0 bases, there was a span of 11 bases. The V gene's germline CDR1 is MNHEY and CDR2 SVGAGI. CDR3 bases: TGTGCCAGCAGTAGAGAGGGCAGCTCCTACGAGCAGTACTTC. It specifies CASSREGSSYEQYF.

The rearrangement links TRBV5-1 to TRBJ2-1, with TRBD2 matching 11 bases. CDR3 length: 17 amino acids. V lost 0 bases to trimming and J lost 2 bases; unmatched junction nucleotides: 4. CDR1 is SGHRS and CDR2 is YFSETQ in the germline V gene. In DNA form, the CDR3 reads TGCGCCAGCAGCTTGGGACTAGCGGGGAGCACCTACAATGAGCAGTTCTTC. It codes for CASSLGLAGSTYNEQFF. The full variable domain, its missing parts supplied by reference TRBV5-1 and TRBJ2-1, is KAGVTQTPRYLIKTRGQQVTLSCSPISGHRSVSWYQQTPGQGLQFLFEYFSETQRNKGNFPGRFSGRQFSNSRSEMNVSTLELGDSALYLCASSLGLAGSTYNEQFFGPGTRLTVL.

The chain carries TRBV2 and TRBJ2-3; 11 bases are a match to TRBD2. Germline values: CDR1 SNHLY, CDR2 FYNNEI. The CDR3 contains 18 residues. The V and J ends lost 9 bases and 0 bases, in that order; junction bases with no gene match: 14. CDR3 bases: TGTGCCAGATCCTTTCCGGGACTAGCGGTTTCTAGCACAGATACGCAGTATTTT. As protein: CARSFPGLAVSSTDTQYF.

This sequence joins TRBV5-6 and TRBJ2-2, with D maybe TRBD1 (6 bases). This CDR3 region has 15 residues. Germline CDR1 is SGHDT and CDR2 is YYEEEE. V lost 0 bases and J 3 bases, leaving 9 bases between the germline ends. The CDR3 DNA sequence: TGTGCCAGCAGCTTGGGAGGACAGTACACCGGGGAGCTGTTTTTT. It specifies CASSLGGQYTGELFF. Full variable domain (remainder filled in from reference TRBV5-6 and TRBJ2-2): DAGVTQSPTHLIKTRGQQVTLRCSPKSGHDTVSWYQQALGQGPQFIFQYYEEEERQRGNFPDRFSGHQFPNYSSELNVNALLLGDSALYLCASSLGGQYTGELFFGEGSRLTVL.

The chain carries TRBV9 and TRBJ2-2; possible D gene TRBD2, 5 bases. The CDR3 contains 15 residues. The V and J ends lost 1 base and 5 bases respectively, with 12 bases between them. CDR1 and CDR2 (germline): SGDLS, YYNGEE. The CDR3 loop is CASSVTGVFTGELFF. CDR3 coding DNA: TGTGCCAGCAGCGTAACCGGGGTGTTTACCGGGGAGCTGTTTTTT.

The J gene is TRBJ1-6, the V gene TRBV5-1; TRBD1 is a possible D gene (6 bases). Germline V lookup: CDR1 SGHRS, CDR2 YFSETQ. This CDR3 has 16 residues. Trimming shortened V by 2 bases and J by 5 bases, and 14 bases separated the two germline ends. As DNA, the CDR3 is TGCGCCAGCAGCTTTCTCGAGCCAGGGGATAATTCACCCCTCCACTTT. Translated: CASSFLEPGDNSPLHF.

The genes are TRBV28 and TRBJ1-4; TRBD1 might be the D (6 bases). Germline V gene lookup returns CDR1 MDHEN and CDR2 SYDVKM. Trimming shortened V by 6 bases and J by 10 bases, and 18 bases separated the two germline ends. This CDR3 has 14 amino acids. The CDR3 bases are TGTGCCAGCAGGCAAACAGGGCAGCCTGCAAAACTGTTTTTT. Its protein product is CASRQTGQPAKLFF.

This clone was counted a few times. The J gene is TRBJ1-6, the V gene TRBV6-5, with 10 bases aligning to TRBD1. The length of the CDR3 is 15 residues. CDR1 MNHEY and CDR2 SVGAGI come from the germline V gene. Trimming took 0 bases from V and 10 from J; bases not matched to a gene: 3. CDR3 amino acids: CASSYSGTGDSPLHF. The CDR3 bases are TGTGCCAGCAGTTACTCCGGGACAGGGGACTCACCCCTCCACTTT.

The chain has TRBV11-3 and TRBJ2-3; a weak D match, TRBD2 (7 bases). Germline loops: CDR1 SGHNT, CDR2 YENEEA. This CDR3 comprises 16 residues. V was shortened by 5 bases and J by 0 bases, with 15 bases between the two germline ends. The CDR3 DNA is TGTGCCAGCAGCAGGCGAGGGGGGGGAAGCACAGATACGCAGTATTTT. It translates to CASSRRGGGSTDTQYF.

This rearrangement joins TRBV5-6 to TRBJ2-7; 8 nucleotides match TRBD1. V shed 4 bases, J shed 7 bases, and the junction held 10 bases outside the gene matches. Germline CDR1 reads SGHDT; CDR2 reads YYEEEE. The CDR3 is 14 amino acids. The CDR3 sequence: CASSVRGPVGEQYF. The CDR3 region has the DNA TGTGCCAGCAGCGTCAGGGGGCCCGTGGGGGAGCAGTACTTC.

In this sample, this clone turned up a few times. CDR3: CASSLLNEKLFF. CDR3 coding DNA: TGTGCCAGCAGTTTACTAAATGAAAAACTGTTTTTT. J is TRBJ1-4 and V is TRBV28; D remains unclear. Between the trimmed V and J ends, which lost 2 bases and 5 bases, there was a span of 3 bases. Per germline, CDR1 MDHEN and CDR2 SYDVKM. This CDR3 has 12 residues.

V and J are TRBV3-1 (or the pseudogene TRBV3-2) and TRBJ2-7; weak D call: TRBD2 (6 bases). Trimming shortened V by 0 bases and J by 2 bases, and 17 bases separated the two germline ends. CDR1 and CDR2 (germline): LGHDT, YNNKEL (reference sequence). The CDR3 sequence is 17 residues long. The CDR3 DNA follows: TGTGCCAGCAGCCAAGATCCTATCGGGAGTCGTGCCTACGAGCAGTACTTC. It translates to CASSQDPIGSRAYEQYF.

This clone was detected a few times. The chain couples TRBV9 to TRBJ1-2, with 7 bases aligning to TRBD1. This CDR3 contains 14 residues. Germline V gene data show CDR1 as SGDLS and CDR2 as YYNGEE. V lost 4 bases to trimming and J lost 4 bases; unmatched junction nucleotides: 7. CDR3 protein: CASSTRRDSYGYTF. The DNA of the CDR3 is TGTGCCAGCAGCACGAGACGGGACAGCTATGGCTACACCTTC.

V gene TRBV15 combines with J gene TRBJ2-7, with TRBD1 identical over 12 bases. The germline CDR1 and CDR2 sequences are LNHNV and YYDKDF (reference sequence). V was clipped by 1 base and J by 5 bases; unmatched bases: 6. The CDR3 contains 16 residues. The chain's CDR3 is CATSRVPRDRGHEQYF. The DNA for the CDR3 is TGTGCCACCAGCAGAGTCCCCCGGGACAGGGGGCACGAGCAGTACTTC.

This chain links TRBV5-1 with TRBJ2-1; 13 bases match TRBD2. The CDR3 extends over 17 amino acids. Germline V CDR1 and CDR2: SGHRS, YFSETQ. V was clipped by 3 bases and J by 2 bases; unmatched bases: 5. CDR3 sequence reads: CASSSGLAGDAYNEQFF. CDR3 nucleotides: TGCGCCAGCAGCTCAGGACTAGCGGGAGACGCCTACAATGAGCAGTTCTTC. The full variable domain, completed using reference TRBV5-1 and TRBJ2-1, is KAGVTQTPRYLIKTRGQQVTLSCSPISGHRSVSWYQQTPGQGLQFLFEYFSETQRNKGNFPGRFSGRQFSNSRSEMNVSTLELGDSALYLCASSSGLAGDAYNEQFFGPGTRLTVL.

This clone was observed many times. The chain uses TRBV7-3 and TRBJ1-2; D unclear. CDR1 and CDR2 from the germline V gene are SGHTA and FQGTGA. The CDR3 has 13 amino acids. Trimming removed 2 bases at V and 8 bases at J, with 12 bases between. The CDR3 DNA is TGTGCCAGCAGCTTATACCCGTCGCGGGGCTACACCTTC. Its translation is CASSLYPSRGYTF. Looking up the rest from reference TRBV7-3 and TRBJ1-2 gives the full variable domain: GAGVSQTPSNKVTEKGKYVELRCDPISGHTALYWYRQSLGQGPEFLIYFQGTGAADDSGLPNDRFFAVRPEGSVSTLKIQRTERGDSAVYLCASSLYPSRGYTFGSGTRLTVV.